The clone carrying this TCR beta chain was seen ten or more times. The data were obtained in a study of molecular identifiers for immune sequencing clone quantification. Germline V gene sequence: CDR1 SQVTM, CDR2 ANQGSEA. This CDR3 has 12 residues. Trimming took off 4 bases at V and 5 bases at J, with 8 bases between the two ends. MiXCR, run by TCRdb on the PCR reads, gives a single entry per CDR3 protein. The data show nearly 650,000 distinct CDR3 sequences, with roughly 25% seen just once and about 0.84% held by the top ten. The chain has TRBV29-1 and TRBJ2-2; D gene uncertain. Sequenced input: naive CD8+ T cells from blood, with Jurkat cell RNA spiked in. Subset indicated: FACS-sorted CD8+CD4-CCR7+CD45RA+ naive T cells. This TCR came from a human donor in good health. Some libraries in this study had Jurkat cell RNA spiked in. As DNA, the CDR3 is TGCAGCGTTGTACACTCTACCGGGGAGCTGTTTTTT. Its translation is CSVVHSTGELFF.